This TCR beta chain was retrieved from a study of early T cells in non-severe SARS-CoV-2 infection. There are a few counts of this clonotype. CDR3 size: 15 residues. Trimming removed 4 bases from V and 2 bases from J, with 14 bases in between. Researchers attached unique molecular identifiers to individual cDNA molecules. TCRdb ran MiXCR on the 5' RACE reads and lists one entry per CDR3 protein. This sample yields 53,000 or so distinct CDR3 sequences, of which roughly 12% are seen a single time; roughly 2.5% belongs to the top ten. The receptor was derived from an adult who was a healthcare worker with PCR-confirmed SARS-CoV-2 infection or an uninfected control (not recorded which). This specimen consisted of whole blood, obtained at baseline. The chain has TRBV12-3 or TRBV12-4 and TRBJ2-5; D possibly corresponds to TRBD1 (5 bases). CDR3 nucleotides: TGTGCCAGCAGTTCATGGACCCAGGGTCAAGAGACCCAGTACTTC. It translates to CASSSWTQGQETQYF.